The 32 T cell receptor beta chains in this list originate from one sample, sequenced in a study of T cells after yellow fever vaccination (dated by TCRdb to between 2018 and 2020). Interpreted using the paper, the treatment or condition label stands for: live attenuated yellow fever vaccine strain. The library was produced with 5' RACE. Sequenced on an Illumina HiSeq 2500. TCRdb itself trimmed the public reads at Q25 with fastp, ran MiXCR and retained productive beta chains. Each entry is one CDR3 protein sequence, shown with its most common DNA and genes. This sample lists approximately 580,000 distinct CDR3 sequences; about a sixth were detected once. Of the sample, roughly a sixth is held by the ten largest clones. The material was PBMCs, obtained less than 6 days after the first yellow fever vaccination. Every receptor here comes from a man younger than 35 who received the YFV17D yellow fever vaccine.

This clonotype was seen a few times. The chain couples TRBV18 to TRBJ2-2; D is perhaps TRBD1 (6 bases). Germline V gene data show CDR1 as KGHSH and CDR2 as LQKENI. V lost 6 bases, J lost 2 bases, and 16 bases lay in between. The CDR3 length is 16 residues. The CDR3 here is CASSQRMGANTGELFF. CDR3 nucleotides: TGTGCCAGCTCCCAGAGGATGGGGGCCAACACCGGGGAGCTGTTTTTT.

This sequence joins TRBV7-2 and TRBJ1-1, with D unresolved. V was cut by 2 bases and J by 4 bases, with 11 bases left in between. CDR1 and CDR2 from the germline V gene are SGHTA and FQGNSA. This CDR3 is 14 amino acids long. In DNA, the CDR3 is TGTGCCAGCAGCTTATCCGGTTGGGGCACTGAAGCTTTCTTT. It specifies CASSLSGWGTEAFF. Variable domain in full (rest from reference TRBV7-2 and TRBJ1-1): GAGVSQSPSNKVTEKGKDVELRCDPISGHTALYWYRQSLGQGLEFLIYFQGNSAPDKSGLPSDRFSAERTGGSVSTLTIQRTQQEDSAVYLCASSLSGWGTEAFFGQGTRLTVV.

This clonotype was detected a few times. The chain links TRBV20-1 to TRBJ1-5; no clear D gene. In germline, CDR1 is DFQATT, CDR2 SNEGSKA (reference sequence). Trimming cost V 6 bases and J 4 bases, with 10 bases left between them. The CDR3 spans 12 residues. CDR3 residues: CSATTENQPQHF. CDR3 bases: TGCAGTGCAACCACAGAAAATCAGCCCCAGCATTTT.

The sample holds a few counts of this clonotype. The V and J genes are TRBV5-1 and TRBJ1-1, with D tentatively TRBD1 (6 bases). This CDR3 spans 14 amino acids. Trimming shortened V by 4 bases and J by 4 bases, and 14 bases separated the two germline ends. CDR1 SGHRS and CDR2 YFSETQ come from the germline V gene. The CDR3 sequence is CASSGADRLTEAFF. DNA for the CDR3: TGCGCCAGCAGCGGAGCCGACAGGCTCACTGAAGCTTTCTTT.

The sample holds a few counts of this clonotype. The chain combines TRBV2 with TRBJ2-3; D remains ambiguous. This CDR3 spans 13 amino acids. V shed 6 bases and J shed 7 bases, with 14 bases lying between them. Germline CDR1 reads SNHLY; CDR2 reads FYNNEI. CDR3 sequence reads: CASRTDGVYTQYF. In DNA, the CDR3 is TGTGCCAGCAGGACCGACGGAGTTTATACGCAGTATTTT.

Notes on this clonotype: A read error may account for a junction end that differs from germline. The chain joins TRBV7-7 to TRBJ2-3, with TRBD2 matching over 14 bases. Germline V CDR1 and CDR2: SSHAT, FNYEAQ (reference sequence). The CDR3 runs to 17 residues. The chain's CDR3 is CASSQGLAGASTDTQYF. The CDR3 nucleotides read TGTGCTAGCAGTCAGGGACTAGCGGGGGCTAGCACAGATACGCAGTATTTT.

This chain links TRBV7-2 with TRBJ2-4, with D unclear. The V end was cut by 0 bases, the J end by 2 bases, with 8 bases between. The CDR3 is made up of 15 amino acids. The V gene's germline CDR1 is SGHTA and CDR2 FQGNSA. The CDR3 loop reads CASSLAHNPKNIQYF. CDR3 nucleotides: TGTGCCAGCAGCTTAGCCCACAACCCCAAAAACATTCAGTACTTC.

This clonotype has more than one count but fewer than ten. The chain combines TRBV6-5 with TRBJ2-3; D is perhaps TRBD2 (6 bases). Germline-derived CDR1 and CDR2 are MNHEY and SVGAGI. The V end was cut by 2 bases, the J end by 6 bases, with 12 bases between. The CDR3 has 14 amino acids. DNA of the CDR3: TGTGCCAGCAGTTACGTGCGGGGCAGCGATACGCAGTATTTT. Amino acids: CASSYVRGSDTQYF.

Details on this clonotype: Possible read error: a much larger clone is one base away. In DNA, the CDR3 is TGCGCCAGCAGCATGCGGGTGAACACTGAAGCTTTCTTT. Amino acid sequence: CASSMRVNTEAFF. This chain connects TRBV5-1 to TRBJ1-1; the D is unclear. CDR1 is SGHRS and CDR2 is YFSETQ in the germline V gene. Trimming stripped 4 bases from V and 0 bases from J, with 7 bases between. The CDR3 runs 13 residues.

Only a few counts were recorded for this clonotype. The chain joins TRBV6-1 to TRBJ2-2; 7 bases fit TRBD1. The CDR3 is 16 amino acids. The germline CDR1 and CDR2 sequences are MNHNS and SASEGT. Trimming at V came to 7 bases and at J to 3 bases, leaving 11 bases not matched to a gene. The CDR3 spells CASTDKTGIYTGELFF. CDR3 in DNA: TGTGCCAGCACCGATAAGACAGGGATCTACACCGGGGAGCTGTTTTTT.

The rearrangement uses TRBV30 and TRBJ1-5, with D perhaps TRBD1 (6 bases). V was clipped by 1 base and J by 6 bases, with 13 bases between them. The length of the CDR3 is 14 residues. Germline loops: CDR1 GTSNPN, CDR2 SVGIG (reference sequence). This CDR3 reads CAWSAQGQRQPQHF. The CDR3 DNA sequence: TGTGCCTGGAGTGCTCAGGGGCAGCGTCAGCCCCAGCATTTT.

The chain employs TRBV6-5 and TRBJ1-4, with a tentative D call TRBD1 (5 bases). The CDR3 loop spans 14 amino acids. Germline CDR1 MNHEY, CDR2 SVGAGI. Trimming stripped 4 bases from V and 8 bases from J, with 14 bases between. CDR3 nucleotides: TGTGCCAGCAGTTTGCGGCCAAAGGGGGAAAAACTGTTTTTT. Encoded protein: CASSLRPKGEKLFF.

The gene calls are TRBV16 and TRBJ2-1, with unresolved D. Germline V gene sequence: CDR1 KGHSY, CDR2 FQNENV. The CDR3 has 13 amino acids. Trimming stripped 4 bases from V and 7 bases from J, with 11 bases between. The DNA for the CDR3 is TGTGCCAGCAGCCCCTATCTGGGGAATGAGCAGTTCTTC. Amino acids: CASSPYLGNEQFF. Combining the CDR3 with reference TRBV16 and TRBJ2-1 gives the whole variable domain GEEVAQTPKHLVRGEGQKAKLYCAPIKGHSYVFWYQQVLKNEFKFLISFQNENVFDETGMPKERFSAKCLPNSPCSLEIQATKLEDSAVYFCASSPYLGNEQFFGPGTRLTVL.

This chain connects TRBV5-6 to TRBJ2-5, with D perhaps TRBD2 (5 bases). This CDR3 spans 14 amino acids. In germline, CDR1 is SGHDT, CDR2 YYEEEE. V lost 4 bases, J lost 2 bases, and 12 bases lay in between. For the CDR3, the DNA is TGTGCCAGCAGCCCCCGGGGTATACAAGAGACCCAGTACTTC. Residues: CASSPRGIQETQYF.

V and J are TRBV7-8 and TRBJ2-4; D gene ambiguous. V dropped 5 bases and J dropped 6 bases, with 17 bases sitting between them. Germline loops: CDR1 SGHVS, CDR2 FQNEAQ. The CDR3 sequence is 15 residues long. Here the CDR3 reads CASSPGRPPLNIQYF. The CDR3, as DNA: TGTGCCAGCAGCCCCGGACGGCCACCATTAAACATTCAGTACTTC.

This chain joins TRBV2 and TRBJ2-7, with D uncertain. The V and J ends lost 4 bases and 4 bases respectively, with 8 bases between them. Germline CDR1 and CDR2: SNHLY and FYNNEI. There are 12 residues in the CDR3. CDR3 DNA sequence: TGTGCCAGCAGTGGTGCCGAATACGAGCAGTACTTC. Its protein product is CASSGAEYEQYF.

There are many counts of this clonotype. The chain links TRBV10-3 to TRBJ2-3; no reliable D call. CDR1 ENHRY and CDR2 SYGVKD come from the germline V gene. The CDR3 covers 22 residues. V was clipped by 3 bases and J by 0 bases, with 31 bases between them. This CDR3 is CAISDNRGSTLLGDVSTDTQYF. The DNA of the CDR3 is TGTGCCATCAGTGATAACAGAGGAAGTACTTTGCTTGGTGACGTGAGCACAGATACGCAGTATTTT.

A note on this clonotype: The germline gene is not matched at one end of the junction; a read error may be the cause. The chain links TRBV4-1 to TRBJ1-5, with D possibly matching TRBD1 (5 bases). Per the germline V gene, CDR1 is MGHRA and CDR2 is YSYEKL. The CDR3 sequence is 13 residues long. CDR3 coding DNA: TGCGCCAGCAGCGGGGGACCCAATCAGACCCAGCATTTT. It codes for CASSGGPNQTQHF.

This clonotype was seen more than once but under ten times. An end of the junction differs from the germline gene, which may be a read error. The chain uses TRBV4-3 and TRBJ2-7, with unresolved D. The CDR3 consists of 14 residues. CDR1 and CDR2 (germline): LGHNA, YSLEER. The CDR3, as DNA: TGTGCCAGCAGCCAAGATTTAGGGTCCTACGAGCAGTACTTC. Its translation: CASSQDLGSYEQYF.

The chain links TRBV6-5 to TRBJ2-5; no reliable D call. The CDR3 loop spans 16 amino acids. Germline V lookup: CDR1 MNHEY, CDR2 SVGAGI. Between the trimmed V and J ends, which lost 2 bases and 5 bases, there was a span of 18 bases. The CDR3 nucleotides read TGTGCCAGCAGTTACAGCTATCCCCCCTTGGGGGAGACCCAGTACTTC. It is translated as CASSYSYPPLGETQYF.

Here the CDR3 reads CASSPYPGGPGDEQFF. The CDR3 DNA sequence: TGTGCCAGCAGCCCCTATCCCGGGGGGCCGGGCGATGAGCAGTTCTTC. The chain recombines TRBV11-2 with TRBJ2-1; tentative D call: TRBD2 (7 bases). The CDR3 has 16 residues. The germline V and J ends were trimmed by 5 bases and 8 bases, with 22 bases remaining between them. Germline V CDR1 and CDR2: SGHAT, FQNNGV.

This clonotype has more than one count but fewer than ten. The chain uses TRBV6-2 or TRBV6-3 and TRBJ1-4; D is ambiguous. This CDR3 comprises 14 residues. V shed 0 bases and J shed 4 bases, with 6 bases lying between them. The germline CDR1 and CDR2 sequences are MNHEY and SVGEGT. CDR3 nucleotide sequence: TGTGCCAGCAGTTACTCGGCCCATAATGAAAAACTGTTTTTT. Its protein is CASSYSAHNEKLFF.

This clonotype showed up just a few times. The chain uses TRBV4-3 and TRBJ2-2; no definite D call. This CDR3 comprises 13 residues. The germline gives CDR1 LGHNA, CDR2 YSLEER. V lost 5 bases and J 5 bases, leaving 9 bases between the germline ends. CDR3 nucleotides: TGCGCCAGCAGCTGGGTAGGGACCGGGGAGCTGTTTTTT. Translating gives CASSWVGTGELFF.

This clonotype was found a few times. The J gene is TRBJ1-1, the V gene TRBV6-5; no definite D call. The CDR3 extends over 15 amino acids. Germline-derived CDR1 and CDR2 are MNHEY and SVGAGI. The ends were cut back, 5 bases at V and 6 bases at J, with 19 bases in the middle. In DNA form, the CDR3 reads TGTGCCAGCAGTAACGTCCGGACGGGAAGCCCTGAAGCTTTCTTT. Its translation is CASSNVRTGSPEAFF.

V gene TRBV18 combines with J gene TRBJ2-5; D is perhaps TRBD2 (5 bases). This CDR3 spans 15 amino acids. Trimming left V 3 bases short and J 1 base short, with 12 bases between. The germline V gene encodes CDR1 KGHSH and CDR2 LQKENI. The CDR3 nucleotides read TGTGCCAGCTCACCTGGACGGGATACCCAAGAGACCCAGTACTTC. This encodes CASSPGRDTQETQYF.

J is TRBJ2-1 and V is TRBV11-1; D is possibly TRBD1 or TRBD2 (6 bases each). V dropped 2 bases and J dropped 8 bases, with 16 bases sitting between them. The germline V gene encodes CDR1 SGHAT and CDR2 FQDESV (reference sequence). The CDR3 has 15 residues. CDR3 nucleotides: TGTGCCAGCAGCTTACGAGGGGGGCGCAACTATGAGCAGTTCTTC. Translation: CASSLRGGRNYEQFF.

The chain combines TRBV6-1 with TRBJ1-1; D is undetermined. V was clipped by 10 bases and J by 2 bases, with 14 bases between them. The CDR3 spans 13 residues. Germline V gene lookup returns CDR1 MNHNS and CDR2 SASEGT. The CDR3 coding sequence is TGTGCCACCTCCAACGCAGGCAACACTGAAGCTTTCTTT. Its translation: CATSNAGNTEAFF.

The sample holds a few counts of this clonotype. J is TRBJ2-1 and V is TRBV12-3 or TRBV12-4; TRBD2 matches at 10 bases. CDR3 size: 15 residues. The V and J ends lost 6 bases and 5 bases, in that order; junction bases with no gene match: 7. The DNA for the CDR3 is TGTGCCAGCAGCTCCAGCGGGGGGGCACACAATGAGCAGTTCTTC. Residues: CASSSSGGAHNEQFF.

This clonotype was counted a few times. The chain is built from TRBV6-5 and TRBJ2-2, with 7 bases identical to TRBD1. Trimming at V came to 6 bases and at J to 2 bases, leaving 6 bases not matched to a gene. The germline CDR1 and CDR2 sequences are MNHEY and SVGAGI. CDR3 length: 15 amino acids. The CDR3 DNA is TGTGCCAGCAGGAGGGGACAGTACAACACCGGGGAGCTGTTTTTT. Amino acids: CASRRGQYNTGELFF.

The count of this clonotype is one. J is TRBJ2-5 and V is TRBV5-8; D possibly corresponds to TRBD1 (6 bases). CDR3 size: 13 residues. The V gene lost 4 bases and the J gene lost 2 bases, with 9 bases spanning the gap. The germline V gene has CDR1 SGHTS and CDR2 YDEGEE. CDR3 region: CASSHRVQETQYF. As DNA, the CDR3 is TGTGCCAGCAGCCACAGGGTGCAAGAGACCCAGTACTTC.

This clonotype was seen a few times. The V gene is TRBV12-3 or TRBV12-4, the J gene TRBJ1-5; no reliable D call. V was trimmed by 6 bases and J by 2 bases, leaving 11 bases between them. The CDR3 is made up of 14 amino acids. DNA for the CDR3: TGTGCCAGCAGCGACACCCAGGGCAATCAGCCCCAGCATTTT. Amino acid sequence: CASSDTQGNQPQHF.

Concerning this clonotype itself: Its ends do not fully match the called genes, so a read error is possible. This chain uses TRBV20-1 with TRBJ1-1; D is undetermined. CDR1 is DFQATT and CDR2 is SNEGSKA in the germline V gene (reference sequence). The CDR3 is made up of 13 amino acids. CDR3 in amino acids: CSARDGLNSEAFF. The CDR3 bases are TGCAGTGCTAGAGATGGGTTGAACTCTGAAGCTTTCTTT.